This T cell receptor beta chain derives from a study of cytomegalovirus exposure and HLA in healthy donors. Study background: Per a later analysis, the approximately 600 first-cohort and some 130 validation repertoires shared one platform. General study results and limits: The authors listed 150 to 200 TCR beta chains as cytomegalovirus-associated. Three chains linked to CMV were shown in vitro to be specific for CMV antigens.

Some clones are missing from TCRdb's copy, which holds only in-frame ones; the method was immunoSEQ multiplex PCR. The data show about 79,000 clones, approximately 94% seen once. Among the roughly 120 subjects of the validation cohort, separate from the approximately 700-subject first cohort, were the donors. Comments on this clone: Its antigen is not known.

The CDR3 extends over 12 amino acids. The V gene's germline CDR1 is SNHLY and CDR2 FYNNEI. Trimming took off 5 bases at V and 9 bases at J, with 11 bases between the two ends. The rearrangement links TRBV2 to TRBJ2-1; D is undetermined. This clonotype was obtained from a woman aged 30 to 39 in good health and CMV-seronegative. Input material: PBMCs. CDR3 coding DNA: TGTGCCAGCAGTCAAGATATCGGTGAGCAGTTCTTC. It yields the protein CASSQDIGEQFF.